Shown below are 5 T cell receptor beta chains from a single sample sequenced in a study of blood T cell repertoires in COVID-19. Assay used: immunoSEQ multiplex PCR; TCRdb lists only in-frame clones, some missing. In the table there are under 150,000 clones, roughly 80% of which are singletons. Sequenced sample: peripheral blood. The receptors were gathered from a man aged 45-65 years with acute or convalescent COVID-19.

CDR3: CASREGARSEKLFF. The CDR3 coding sequence is TGTGCCAGCAGGGAGGGGGCGCGTAGTGAAAAACTGTTTTTT. The chain combines TRBV2 with TRBJ1-4, with TRBD1 matching 7 bases. The V segment lost 6 bases and the J segment 7 bases; nucleotides outside the gene matches: 8. Germline V gives CDR1 SNHLY, CDR2 FYNNEI. The CDR3 is 14 residues long.

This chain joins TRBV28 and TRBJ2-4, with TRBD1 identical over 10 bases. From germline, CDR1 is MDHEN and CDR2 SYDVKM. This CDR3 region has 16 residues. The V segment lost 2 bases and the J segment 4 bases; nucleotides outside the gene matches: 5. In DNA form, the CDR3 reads TGTGCCAGCAGTTTAGCTCGGGACAGGGGAAAAAACATTCAGTACTTC. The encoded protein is CASSLARDRGKNIQYF. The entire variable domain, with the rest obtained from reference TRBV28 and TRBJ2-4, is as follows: DVKVTQSSRYLVKRTGEKVFLECVQDMDHENMFWYRQDPGLGLRLIYFSYDVKMKEKGDIPEGYSVSREKKERFSLILESASTNQTSMYLCASSLARDRGKNIQYFGAGTRLSVL.

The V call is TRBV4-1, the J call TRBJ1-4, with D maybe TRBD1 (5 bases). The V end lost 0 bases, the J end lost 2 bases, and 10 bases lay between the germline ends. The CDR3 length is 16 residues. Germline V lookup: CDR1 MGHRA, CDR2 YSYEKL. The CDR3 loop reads CASSQEYGHTNEKLFF. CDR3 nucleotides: TGCGCCAGCAGCCAAGAGTACGGACACACTAATGAAAAACTGTTTTTT.

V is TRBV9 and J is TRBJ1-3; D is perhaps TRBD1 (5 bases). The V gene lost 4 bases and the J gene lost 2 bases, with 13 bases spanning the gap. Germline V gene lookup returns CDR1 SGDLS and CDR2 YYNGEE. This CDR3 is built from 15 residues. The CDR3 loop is CASSPNPGTGNTIYF. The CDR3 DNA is TGTGCCAGCAGCCCCAATCCAGGGACTGGAAACACCATATATTTT.

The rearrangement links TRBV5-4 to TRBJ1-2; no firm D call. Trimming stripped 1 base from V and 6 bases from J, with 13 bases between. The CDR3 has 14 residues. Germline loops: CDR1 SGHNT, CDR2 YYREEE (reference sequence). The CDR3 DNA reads TGTGCCAGCAGCTTGAGGCTTGTGGGAGATGGCTACACCTTC. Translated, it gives CASSLRLVGDGYTF.